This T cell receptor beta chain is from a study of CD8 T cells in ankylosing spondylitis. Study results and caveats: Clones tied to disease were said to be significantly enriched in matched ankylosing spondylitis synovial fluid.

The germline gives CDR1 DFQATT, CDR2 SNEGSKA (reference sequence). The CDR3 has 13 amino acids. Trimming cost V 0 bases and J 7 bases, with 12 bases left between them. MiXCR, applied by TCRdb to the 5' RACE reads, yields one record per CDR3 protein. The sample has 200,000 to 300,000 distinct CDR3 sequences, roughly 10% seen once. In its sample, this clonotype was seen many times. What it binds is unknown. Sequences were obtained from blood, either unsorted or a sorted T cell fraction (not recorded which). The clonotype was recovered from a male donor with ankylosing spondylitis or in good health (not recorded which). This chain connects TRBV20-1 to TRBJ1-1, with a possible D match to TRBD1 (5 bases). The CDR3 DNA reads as TGCAGTGCTAGAGATAGTTGGGACCATGAAGCTTTCTTT. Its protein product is CSARDSWDHEAFF.